This T cell receptor (beta chain) is from a study of T cells expressing NK-cell markers. Looking at the study overall: Repertoire data for TCR beta were derived from sorted T cells (CD3+CD56+NKG2C+, CD3+CD56+NKG2C- and CD3+CD56-NKG2C+).

Using the 5' RACE reads, TCRdb records one entry per CDR3 protein without DNA. The sample's table shows fewer than 400,000 distinct CDR3 sequences. CDR3 length equals 14 residues. Germline V gene data show CDR1 as LNHDA and CDR2 as SQIVND (reference sequence). The chain has TRBV19 and TRBJ1-1. The TCR sequence derives from a man aged 18-70 years in good health. The sequenced sample was blood T cells: a sorted CD56 or NKG2C T cell subset, CD4+ or CD8+ T cells, or bulk PBMC T cells (not recorded which). CDR3 in amino acids: CASSMGNLNTEAFF.